The rows below give T cell receptor beta chains drawn from one sample of a study of glioma-infiltrating T cells. TCRdb processed the multiplex PCR reads anew with MiXCR; each CDR3 protein has one entry. The sample yields about 93,000 distinct CDR3 sequences, approximately 42% seen once. Sample: glioma tissue, nonneoplastic brain tissue, or PBMCs (not recorded which). Source of these receptors: a human donor with low-grade glioma or glioblastoma, undergoing nonglioma brain surgery, or in good health (not recorded which). Each CDR3 is given with its conserved first and last residue. D genes are given only for firm matches. The size of a clone is reported for some rows only, either as once, few or many, or as a class for expanded clones.

TRBV4-2	many	TRBJ2-1	TRBD2	CASSQQSGSYNEQFF	TGTGCCAGCAGCCAACAAAGCGGGAGCTACAATGAGCAGTTCTTC
TRBV28	NA	TRBJ1-1	NA	CASSFSTPTEAFF	TGTGCCAGCAGCTTTTCGACACCCACTGAAGCTTTCTTT
TRBV29-1	many	TRBJ2-1	TRBD1	CSAPGQAYNEQFF	TGCAGCGCACCGGGACAGGCCTACAATGAGCAGTTCTTC
TRBV19	many	TRBJ1-3	NA	CASAAGGSGGNTIYF	TGTGCCAGTGCCGCCGGGGGGAGCGGAGGAAACACCATATATTTT
TRBV3-1	many	TRBJ1-5	NA	CASSVKSNQPQHF	TGTGCCAGCAGCGTAAAAAGTAATCAGCCCCAGCATTTT
TRBV4-1	NA	TRBJ2-1	NA	CASSQDCRDHYEQFF	TGCGCCAGCAGCCAAGATTGCCGGGACCACTACGAGCAGTTCTTC
TRBV6-1	many	TRBJ2-1	NA	CASSEALSEQFF	TGTGCCAGCAGTGAAGCGCTCAGTGAGCAGTTCTTC
TRBV29-1	NA	TRBJ2-2	NA	CSVAPVDTGELFF	TGCAGCGTTGCACCAGTCGACACCGGGGAGCTGTTTTTT
TRBV7-9	NA	TRBJ1-5	NA	CASSLGFPNHPQHF	TGTGCCAGCAGCTTGGGTTTTCCCAATCATCCCCAGCATTTT
TRBV25-1	NA	TRBJ2-3	TRBD2	CASSLGAGGPIGTDTQYF	TGTGCCAGCAGTTTAGGGGCGGGAGGGCCGATTGGCACAGATACGCAGTATTTT
TRBV27	NA	TRBJ2-1	NA	CVSSFQTPIRDEQFF	TGTGTCAGCAGTTTTCAGACTCCAATTAGGGATGAGCAGTTCTTC
TRBV10-1	NA	TRBJ2-7	TRBD2	CASSYSSGGINEQYF	TGCGCCAGCAGTTACTCTAGCGGGGGGATCAATGAGCAGTACTTC
TRBV20-1	once	TRBJ2-7	TRBD2	CSANSGASGGKQCF	TGCAGTGCTAACTCCGGGGCTAGCGGGGGGAAGCAGTGCTTC
TRBV5-6	NA	TRBJ1-6	NA	CDSSLSHNYNSPLHF	TGTGACAGCAGCTTGTCCCATAACTATAATTCACCCCTCCACTTT
TRBV15	many	TRBJ1-5	NA	CATSRDQGGNQPQHF	TGTGCCACCAGCAGAGATCAGGGAGGCAATCAGCCCCAGCATTTT
TRBV6-1	many	TRBJ2-7	TRBD2	CASSGVAGREQYF	TGTGCCAGCAGTGGGGTAGCGGGACGCGAGCAGTACTTC
TRBV5-6	NA	TRBJ2-1	NA	CASSFTRNNEQFF	TGTGCCAGCAGCTTTACACGGAACAATGAGCAGTTCTTC
TRBV7-8	many	TRBJ1-2	NA	CASSPSGAGYGYTF	TGTGCCAGCAGCCCATCGGGGGCCGGCTATGGCTACACCTTC
TRBV29-1	many	TRBJ2-7	NA	CSVGRGTYEQYF	TGCAGCGTTGGTCGGGGAACCTACGAGCAGTACTTC
TRBV28	NA	TRBJ2-7	NA	CASRGLALEGLSEQYF	TGTGCCAGCAGAGGCTTAGCGCTGGAGGGCCTGAGCGAGCAGTACTTC
TRBV20-1	NA	TRBJ1-2	NA	CSAPDAYYGYTF	TGCAGTGCCCCCGATGCCTACTATGGCTACACCTTC
TRBV24-1	once	TRBJ2-4	NA	CATNDTRERGDIQNF	TGTGCCACCAATGATACCCGCGAGAGAGGGGACATTCAGAACTTC
TRBV7-2	many	TRBJ2-3	NA	CASSLLSGRTDTQYF	TGTGCCAGCAGCTTATTATCCGGACGCACAGATACGCAGTATTTT
TRBV28	many	TRBJ1-2	TRBD1	CASASDRANYGYTF	TGTGCCAGCGCCTCGGACAGGGCTAACTATGGCTACACCTTC
TRBV25-1	many	TRBJ2-5	TRBD2	CASSMAGGPETQYF	TGTGCCAGCAGTATGGCGGGAGGGCCGGAGACCCAGTACTTC
TRBV27	NA	TRBJ1-2	TRBD1	CATSHTGGHYGYTF	TGTGCCACCAGCCATACAGGGGGCCACTATGGCTACACCTTC
TRBV19	many	TRBJ1-2	NA	CASSTTSTAGGYTF	TGTGCCAGTAGTACCACGTCGACAGCTGGAGGCTACACCTTC
TRBV12-3/TRBV12-4	many	TRBJ1-5	NA	CASSLPIWANQPQHF	TGTGCCAGCAGTTTGCCCATTTGGGCCAATCAGCCCCAGCATTTT